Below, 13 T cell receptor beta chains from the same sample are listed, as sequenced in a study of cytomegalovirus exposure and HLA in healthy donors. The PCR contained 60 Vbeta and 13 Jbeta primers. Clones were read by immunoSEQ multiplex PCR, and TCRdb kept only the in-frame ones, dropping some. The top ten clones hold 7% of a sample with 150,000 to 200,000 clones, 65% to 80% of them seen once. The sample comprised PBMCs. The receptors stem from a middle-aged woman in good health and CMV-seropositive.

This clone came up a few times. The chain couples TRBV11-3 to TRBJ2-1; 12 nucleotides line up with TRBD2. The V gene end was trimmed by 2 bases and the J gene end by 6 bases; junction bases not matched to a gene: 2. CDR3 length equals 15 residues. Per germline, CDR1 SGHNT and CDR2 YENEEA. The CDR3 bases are TGTGCCAGCAGCTTACTAGCGGGGGGGGGCAATGAGCAGTTCTTC. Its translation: CASSLLAGGGNEQFF.

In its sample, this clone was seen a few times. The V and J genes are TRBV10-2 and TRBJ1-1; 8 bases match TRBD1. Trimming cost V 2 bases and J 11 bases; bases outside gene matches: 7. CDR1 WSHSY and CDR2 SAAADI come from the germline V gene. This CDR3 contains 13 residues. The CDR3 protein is CASSEPDRVRAFF. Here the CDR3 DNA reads TGCGCCAGCAGTGAGCCGGACAGGGTGCGGGCTTTCTTT.

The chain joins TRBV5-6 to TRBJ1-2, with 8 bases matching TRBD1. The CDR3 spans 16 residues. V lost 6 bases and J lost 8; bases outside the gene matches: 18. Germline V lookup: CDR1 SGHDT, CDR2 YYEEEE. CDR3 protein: CASIRRTGPFLGGYTF. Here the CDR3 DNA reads TGTGCCAGCATTCGTAGGACAGGGCCCTTCCTGGGCGGCTACACCTTC.

The CDR3 nucleotides are TGTGCCAGCAGCTTGACCCCAGGACTGTCACCCCTCCACTTT. It codes for CASSLTPGLSPLHF. The chain couples TRBV5-6 to TRBJ1-6; D not resolved. The CDR3 has 14 amino acids. Germline V gene data show CDR1 as SGHDT and CDR2 as YYEEEE. Between the trimmed V and J ends, which lost 1 base and 10 bases, there was a span of 12 bases.

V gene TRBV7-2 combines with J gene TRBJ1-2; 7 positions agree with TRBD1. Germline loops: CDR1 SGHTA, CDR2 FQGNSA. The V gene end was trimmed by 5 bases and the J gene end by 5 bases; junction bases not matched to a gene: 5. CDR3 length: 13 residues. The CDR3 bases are TGTGCCAGCAGCGGGAGGACAGGATATGGCTACACCTTC. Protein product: CASSGRTGYGYTF.

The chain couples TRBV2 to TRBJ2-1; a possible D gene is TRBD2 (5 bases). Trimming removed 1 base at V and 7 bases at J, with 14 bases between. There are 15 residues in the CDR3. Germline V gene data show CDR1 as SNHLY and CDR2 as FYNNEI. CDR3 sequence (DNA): TGTGCCAGCAGTGAAGGCTTTCCTAGAGGGAATGAGCAGTTCTTC. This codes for CASSEGFPRGNEQFF.

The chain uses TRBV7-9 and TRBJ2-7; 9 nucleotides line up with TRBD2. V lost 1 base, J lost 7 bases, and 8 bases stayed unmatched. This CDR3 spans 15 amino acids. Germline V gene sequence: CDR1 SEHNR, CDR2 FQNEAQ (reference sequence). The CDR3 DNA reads TGTGCCAGCAGCTTAGTACCTAGCGGGACGGGGGAGCAGTACTTC. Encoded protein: CASSLVPSGTGEQYF. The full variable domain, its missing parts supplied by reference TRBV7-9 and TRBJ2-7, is DTGVSQNPRHKITKRGQNVTFRCDPISEHNRLYWYRQTLGQGPEFLTYFQNEAQLEKSRLLSDRFSAERPKGSFSTLEIQRTEQGDSAMYLCASSLVPSGTGEQYFGPGTRLTVT.

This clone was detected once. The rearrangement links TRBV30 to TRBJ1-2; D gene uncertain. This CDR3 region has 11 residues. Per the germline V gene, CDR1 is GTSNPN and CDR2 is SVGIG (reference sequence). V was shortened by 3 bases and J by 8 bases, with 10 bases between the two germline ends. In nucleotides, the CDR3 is TGTGCCTGGAGAGTACTAGTGGGCTACACCTTC. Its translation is CAWRVLVGYTF.

This CDR3 is CASSQYSGGPYNEQFF. In DNA form, the CDR3 reads TGTGCCAGCAGCCAATACTCAGGGGGCCCTTACAATGAGCAGTTCTTC. This chain uses TRBV14 with TRBJ2-1; 8 bases agree with TRBD1. The CDR3 has 16 residues. Germline lookup yields CDR1 SGHDN and CDR2 FVKESK. The J segment lost 4 bases and the V segment lost 2 bases, leaving 7 bases of the junction unmatched.

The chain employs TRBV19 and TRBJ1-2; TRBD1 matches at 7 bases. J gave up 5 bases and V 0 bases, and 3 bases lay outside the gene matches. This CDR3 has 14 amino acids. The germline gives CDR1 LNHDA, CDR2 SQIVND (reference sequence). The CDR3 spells CASSIDRGKYGYTF. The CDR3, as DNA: TGTGCCAGTAGTATAGACAGGGGGAAGTATGGCTACACCTTC.

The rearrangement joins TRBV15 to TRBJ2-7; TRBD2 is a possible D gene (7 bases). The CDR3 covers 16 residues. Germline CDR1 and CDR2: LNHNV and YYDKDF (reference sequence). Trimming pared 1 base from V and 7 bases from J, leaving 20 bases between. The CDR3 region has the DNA TGTGCCACCAGCAGAGCCCAGGGGCGGGGGTCCTCTGAGCAGTACTTC. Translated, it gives CATSRAQGRGSSEQYF.

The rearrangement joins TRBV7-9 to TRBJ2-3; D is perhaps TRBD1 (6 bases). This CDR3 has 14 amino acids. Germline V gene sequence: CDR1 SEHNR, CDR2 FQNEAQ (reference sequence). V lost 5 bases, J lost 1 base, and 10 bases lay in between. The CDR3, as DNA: TGTGCCAGCAGCGCATACAGGGGCACAGATACGCAGTATTTT. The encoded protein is CASSAYRGTDTQYF.

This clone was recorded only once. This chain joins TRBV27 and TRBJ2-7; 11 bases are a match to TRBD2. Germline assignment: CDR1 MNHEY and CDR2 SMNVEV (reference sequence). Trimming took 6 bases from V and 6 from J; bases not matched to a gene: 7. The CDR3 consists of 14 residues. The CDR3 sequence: CASSKIAGGLEQYF. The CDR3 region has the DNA TGTGCCAGCAGCAAAATAGCGGGGGGGCTCGAGCAGTACTTC.